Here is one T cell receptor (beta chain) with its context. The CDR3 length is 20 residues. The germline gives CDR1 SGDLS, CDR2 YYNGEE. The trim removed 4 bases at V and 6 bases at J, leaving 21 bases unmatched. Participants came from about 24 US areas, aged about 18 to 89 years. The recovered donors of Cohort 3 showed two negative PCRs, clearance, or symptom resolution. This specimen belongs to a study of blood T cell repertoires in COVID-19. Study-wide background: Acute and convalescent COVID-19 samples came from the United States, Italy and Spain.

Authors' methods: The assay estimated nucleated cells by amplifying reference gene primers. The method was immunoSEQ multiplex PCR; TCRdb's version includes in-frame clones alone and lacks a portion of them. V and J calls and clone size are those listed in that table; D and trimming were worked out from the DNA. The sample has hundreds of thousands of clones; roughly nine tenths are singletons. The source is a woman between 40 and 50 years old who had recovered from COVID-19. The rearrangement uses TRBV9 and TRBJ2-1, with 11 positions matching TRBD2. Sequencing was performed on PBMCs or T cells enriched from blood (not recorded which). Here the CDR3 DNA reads TGTGCCAGCAGCACCCCTAGGGGGATTCCGGGACTAGCGGACCTCAATGAGCAGTTCTTC. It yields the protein CASSTPRGIPGLADLNEQFF.